This T cell receptor (beta chain) was obtained from a study of cytomegalovirus exposure and HLA in healthy donors (dated by TCRdb to 2015 to 2018). Notes on the research overall: In an earlier analysis of about 560 of the donors, roughly 300 Gb of sequence data and 117 million unique TCR beta sequences from about 190 million T cells were reported. An early release covering over 500 HLA-typed donors comprised about 320 gigabases of sequencing data and roughly 85 million unique TCR sequences. Of the 398 genotyped donors, around 81% fell in the genetic ancestry cluster associated with self-reported Caucasian donors. The aim of the study was to test whether cataloging public T cell receptors could identify signatures of past pathogen exposure. The study profiled the T cell repertoires of 500 to 800 subjects by immunosequencing and related them to cytomegalovirus serostatus. Along with the approximately 670-subject first cohort, a separate validation cohort of over a hundred different subjects was used. To predict cytomegalovirus infection status, the study brought together high-throughput TCR immunosequencing, statistical association of individual TCRs with disease status, and machine learning. A later analysis re-examined previously published TCR beta repertoires from 500 to 700 donors and added high-resolution HLA genotyping to investigate patterns of TCR occurrence. Rather than using new phenotypic data, the later analysis identified candidate immune exposures from TCR beta sequences and from how often those sequences occurred across donors. To decide whether each TCR beta V gene segment behaved as functional or pseudogenic, an earlier analysis of over 500 of the donors relied on high-throughput TCR beta sequencing. Alongside the repertoire data, information on donor age, sex, ethnicity and CMV serostatus was compiled. In a later genetic analysis, genome-wide SNP genotypes for 398 of the 666 donors were used, and that subset was treated as a discovery cohort. All discovery cohort repertoires had been generated using a single sequencing platform. HLA typing included class I and class II loci at four-digit resolution. The number of typed donors differed by locus: about 629-630 for A, B, C, DRB1 and DQB1; approximately 530 for DQA1; approximately 610 for DPA1; and around 470 for DPB1. Four to six DR-DQ haplotypes were handled as single units for association and clustering, since linkage in the cohort was strong. Among around 400 genotyped donors of the cohort, an average of approximately 220,000 unique TCR beta nucleotide sequences was sequenced per donor, of which about 19% were non-productive.

Trimming costs V 2 bases and J 6 bases, and their ends lie 14 bases apart. From the cysteine up to the phenylalanine, the CDR3 has a length of 14 residues. Kept here is only the CDR3 DNA, which spans 42 bases and is read in frame from base 1. The germline V gene provides CDR1 SGHAT and CDR2 FQNNGV. Library preparation was by the immunoSEQ multiplex PCR assay. The multiplex PCR relied on a mix of 60 forward primers for TCR Vbeta segments and 13 reverse primers for TCR Jbeta segments. The CDR3 region of rearranged TCR beta genes was amplified from genomic DNA with a multiplex PCR assay. The amplified TCR beta libraries were sequenced on the Illumina HiSeq System as 87-base-pair reads. From the authors' description of their analysis: Across the roughly 600 repertoires, a later analysis counted 80 million or so unique TCR beta chains, approximately 12 million of which were shared by at least two donors. A nearest-neighbor algorithm error-corrected the raw reads and collapsed the reads into unique sequences, merging closely related sequences to remove PCR and sequencing errors. Alignment of CDR3 sequences to IMGT reference sequences was used to assign V, D and J gene segments. For a sequence to be retained, a match of at least six nucleotides to both a V gene segment and a J gene segment was required. Rearrangements were classified as productive when the CDR3 lacked stop codons and remained in frame with V and J, and all other rearrangements were classified as non-productive. Following IMGT convention, CDR3 was defined as the stretch from the second conserved V-encoded cysteine to the conserved J-encoded phenylalanine. In an earlier analysis of roughly 580 of the donors, sequences lacking an unambiguous match to a single V gene segment were excluded. An earlier analysis of around 600 of the donors classified V segments as functional when productive rearrangements were above 56.7% and as segregating when the standard deviation between donors was above 5%. A statistical classification framework was developed to diagnose cytomegalovirus status using the catalog of TCR beta chain sequences. A later analysis assigned V and J genes by comparing TCR nucleotide sequences with IMGT/GENE-DB human TR gene sequences. A later analysis assigned CDR3 sequences and most-parsimonious VDJ recombination scenarios with the TCRdist pipeline. In a later analysis, each TCR beta chain was defined by its CDR3 amino acid sequence together with its V-gene family, and reads without a unique V-gene family were excluded. A later analysis removed nearly 600 highly shared, low-generation-probability nucleotide sequences to deal with suspected cross-contamination and a sequencing artifact. For each public chain, a later analysis derived a clonal expansion index from normalized ranks of inferred template counts within each repertoire. In a later analysis, generation probabilities were computed with a VDJ recombination model fitted to out-of-frame rearrangements, and the resulting probabilities were checked against IGoR. Hypergeometric tests were used in a later analysis to score TCR-TCR, TCR-HLA and TCR-CMV co-occurrence, with a repertoire-size bias correction applied to the TCR pairs. A later analysis estimated false discovery rates by permuting HLA or CMV assignments 20 times. A later analysis grouped co-occurring TCRs with DBSCAN, adding TCRdist sequence similarity when clustering within HLA-allele-positive subsets. Repertoires with fewer than 30,000 or more than 120,000 public chains, plus five repertoires with anomalous nucleotide sharing, were excluded from co-occurrence clustering. The table comes from immuneACCESS by way of TCRdb, which keeps in-frame sequences with V and J called. Part of the clones is missing from these tables; in studies checked, under half for an unresolved V gene and the rest for unknown reasons. That table is the source of V, J and clone size, and D and trimming were worked out from the DNA. The sample includes about 140,000 clones, with approximately 82% observed a single time. Roughly 2.1% of the sample lies in the top ten.

Details on this clone: Its antigen is currently not known. Nothing much larger sits one base from this clone, and base qualities are not available.

The cohort comprised 550 to 700 healthy bone marrow donors. At the time of sampling, every cohort member was nominally healthy, though immune exposures that went unrecorded were likely present. The donor was CMV seronegative and belonged to the group of around 350 seronegative cohort members. A peripheral blood sample was collected from each donor, and TCR beta sequencing was performed on peripheral blood mononuclear cells. Genomic DNA was extracted from the blood cell samples with the Qiagen DNeasy Blood Extraction Kit. The paper as a whole reports these results and caveats: Assigning TCR associations to individual alleles was difficult when HLA alleles, especially DR and DQ, strongly co-occurred. Compared with the approximately 670-donor mean, donors in an Asian-associated ancestry cluster had fewer N-insertions in productive TCRs, according to a later genetic analysis. According to a later analysis, TCR association rates differed among HLA loci, with DRB1 alleles showing the most associated TCRs and HLA-C alleles showing the fewest. In a later analysis, most CMV-associated TCR beta chains were found to appear HLA-restricted, with HLA associations seemingly driven largely by CMV exposure. A group of highly shared sequence variants was considered likely to be a technical artifact of the sequencing pipeline. Linkage disequilibrium might explain the correlated functional status among segregating V segments, but an unknown experimental factor could not be excluded. In a later analysis, HLA-associated TCR beta chains showed more clonal expansion and lower generation probabilities than non-associated chains that were equally common. Across donors, most TCR sequences were observed very rarely, whereas some public TCRs were present in many individuals. In both the original and validation cohorts, the classifier was reported to diagnose cytomegalovirus status with high specificity and sensitivity. At a false discovery rate of 0.05, a later analysis linked about 16,000 TCR beta sequences to specific HLA alleles. The study listed 164 TCR beta chains as associated with cytomegalovirus. In vitro tests confirmed that a few of the cytomegalovirus-associated TCR beta chains recognize cytomegalovirus antigens. Because HLA typing was unavailable for some donors at each locus, only the typed subset was used in association tests. A further reported finding was that TCR beta sequences accurately predicted the HLA-A and HLA-B alleles for most subjects in the first cohort. In an earlier analysis of a few hundred of the donors, most TCR beta V segments were observed in productive rearrangements about 90% or about 30% of the time, broadly matching IMGT annotations. Because counts were too low, roughly 16 rarely observed V segments, including chromosome 9 orphons, were excluded from the earlier analysis of 587 of the donors. A later analysis reported that several top co-occurrence clusters appeared linked to parvovirus B19, influenza, CMV and Epstein-Barr virus. Sequencing depth was assumed to be roughly uniform across donors in the presence/absence analyses, though that assumption may not hold. Because the 87-base-pair reads could not distinguish some IMGT-functional V segments, including TRBV6-2 and TRBV6-3, those segments were excluded. The cohort was sequenced for TCR beta chains only, and without alpha or paired-chain data the features that could be detected were limited. According to the authors, the approach could potentially be generalized to other disease states and immunological phenotypes. For the cohort, immune exposure information was limited to CMV serostatus. V-gene and J-gene trimming of TCR beta chains was associated with a missense DCLRE1C variant in a later genetic analysis, and the association was replicated in an independent cohort.

Specimen: PBMCs. The source is a middle-aged woman in good health and CMV-seronegative. The rearrangement joined TRBV11-2 to TRBJ2-7; the D gene is perhaps TRBD2, from 6 matching bases. The nucleotide sequence is given as TGTGCCAGCAGCTTATTGCGGGATGGGGGCGAGCAGTACTTC. It translates to CASSLLRDGGEQYF.